The 17 T cell receptor beta chains in this list originate from one sample, sequenced in a study of T cells in localized non-small cell lung cancer. Method: immunoSEQ multiplex PCR; TCRdb's copy keeps in-frame clones and lacks some. The sample holds 45,000 to 55,000 clones, 86% seen once. The source was peripheral blood, collected before any cancer treatment. The receptor source for this set is a male donor at least 60 years old with stage III squamous cell lung carcinoma.

The chain joins TRBV5-4 to TRBJ1-3; no clear D. Trimming removed 2 bases at V and 0 bases at J, with 3 bases between. The CDR3 has 13 amino acids. CDR1 is SGHNT and CDR2 is YYREEE in the germline V gene (reference sequence). The CDR3 DNA follows: TGTGCCAGCAGCTTTTACTCTGGAAACACCATATATTTT. Protein: CASSFYSGNTIYF.

This chain uses TRBV29-1 with TRBJ1-1; D call uncertain. Germline CDR1 SQVTM, CDR2 ANQGSEA. The V gene lost 0 bases and the J gene lost 5 bases, with 13 bases spanning the gap. The CDR3 loop spans 14 amino acids. DNA for the CDR3: TGCAGCGTTGAAGAGACAAATCGTGGGACTGAAGCTTTCTTT. Protein: CSVEETNRGTEAFF.

The chain employs TRBV5-4 and TRBJ2-5; D perhaps matches TRBD2 (7 bases). The CDR3 extends over 14 amino acids. Germline V gene sequence: CDR1 SGHNT, CDR2 YYREEE (reference sequence). Trimming shortened V by 4 bases and J by 2 bases, and 12 bases separated the two germline ends. Here the CDR3 reads CASSPGGGQETQYF. CDR3 DNA: TGTGCCAGCAGCCCGGGGGGCGGTCAAGAGACCCAGTACTTC.

The chain carries TRBV9 and TRBJ2-7; 7 positions agree with TRBD1. This CDR3 region has 14 residues. CDR1 and CDR2 (germline): SGDLS, YYNGEE. Trimming at V came to 4 bases and at J to 5 bases, leaving 9 bases not matched to a gene. CDR3 DNA: TGTGCCAGCAGCCAGACAGGGATTTCCAACGAGCAGTACTTC. Encoded protein: CASSQTGISNEQYF.

The V call is TRBV7-9, the J call TRBJ2-1; 7 bases agree with TRBD1. Germline values: CDR1 SEHNR, CDR2 FQNEAQ (reference sequence). J was trimmed by 7 bases and V by 5 bases; bases with no gene match: 11. This CDR3 has 15 amino acids. CDR3: CASSPPGDRANEQFF. For the CDR3, the DNA is TGTGCCAGCAGCCCTCCCGGAGACAGGGCAAATGAGCAGTTCTTC.

The V call is TRBV18, the J call TRBJ2-4; the D gene is possibly TRBD2 (5 bases). The CDR3 has 17 amino acids. The V gene's germline CDR1 is KGHSH and CDR2 LQKENI. Trimming took 2 bases from V and 2 from J, leaving 16 bases between them. CDR3 amino acids: CASSPGSLAPPKNIQYF. The CDR3 nucleotides read TGTGCCAGCTCACCAGGGAGCCTAGCACCTCCCAAAAACATTCAGTACTTC.

The rearrangement uses TRBV19 and TRBJ2-5, with 10 bases fitting TRBD1. V was pared by 8 bases and J by 4 bases, with 10 bases of the junction left unmatched. The CDR3 covers 15 residues. Germline loops: CDR1 LNHDA, CDR2 SQIVND (reference sequence). As DNA, the CDR3 is TGTGCCAGTGGCGTTACGACAGGGGGCGGAGAGACCCAGTACTTC. This sequence encodes CASGVTTGGGETQYF.

J is TRBJ2-3 and V is TRBV30; the D gene is possibly TRBD2 (6 bases). This CDR3 contains 15 residues. Germline values: CDR1 GTSNPN, CDR2 SVGIG (reference sequence). The V gene lost 8 bases and the J gene lost 0 bases, with 18 bases spanning the gap. As DNA, the CDR3 is TGTGCCCTGTCGGCCGGGGAGGTGAGCACAGATACGCAGTATTTT. It translates to CALSAGEVSTDTQYF.

This clone appeared a few times. The chain is built from TRBV7-9 and TRBJ2-3; D is unclear. Per the germline V gene, CDR1 is SEHNR and CDR2 is FQNEAQ (reference sequence). CDR3 length: 16 residues. The germline V and J ends were trimmed by 2 bases and 1 base, with 13 bases remaining between them. The CDR3 nucleotides are TGTGCCAGCAGCTTAAATTCCGTTCGAGGCACAGATACGCAGTATTTT. Translation: CASSLNSVRGTDTQYF. Full variable domain (remainder filled in from reference TRBV7-9 and TRBJ2-3): DTGVSQNPRHKITKRGQNVTFRCDPISEHNRLYWYRQTLGQGPEFLTYFQNEAQLEKSRLLSDRFSAERPKGSFSTLEIQRTEQGDSAMYLCASSLNSVRGTDTQYFGPGTRLTVL.

V usage is TRBV7-9 and J usage is TRBJ2-1; D gene ambiguous. Germline loops: CDR1 SEHNR, CDR2 FQNEAQ (reference sequence). The CDR3 contains 12 residues. V gave up 5 bases and J gave up 9 bases, with 11 bases separating them. The CDR3 sequence: CASSRPPGEQFF. CDR3 sequence (DNA): TGTGCCAGCAGCCGACCACCCGGTGAGCAGTTCTTC.

The chain couples TRBV28 to TRBJ2-1; D is ambiguous. CDR1 and CDR2 from the germline V gene are MDHEN and SYDVKM. This CDR3 is built from 15 residues. Deletions cut 2 bases from V and 0 bases from J, with 8 bases between. CDR3 sequence: CASSLGVSSYNEQFF. DNA for the CDR3: TGTGCCAGCAGTTTAGGGGTCAGCTCCTACAATGAGCAGTTCTTC.

The DNA of the CDR3 is TGTGCCAGCAGTTTTGCGGGGCCCAAATCCTCCTACGAGCAGTACTTC. Amino acid sequence: CASSFAGPKSSYEQYF. The chain employs TRBV28 and TRBJ2-7, with D possibly being TRBD2 (6 bases). The germline gives CDR1 MDHEN, CDR2 SYDVKM. Trimming stripped 3 bases from V and 0 bases from J, with 15 bases between. The CDR3 has 16 amino acids.

A single count supports this clone. The chain has TRBV7-3 and TRBJ2-4; D is undetermined. V lost 4 bases, J lost 9 bases, and 13 bases lay in between. This CDR3 has 13 residues. CDR1 SGHTA and CDR2 FQGTGA come from the germline V gene. Here the CDR3 reads CASSSDPTGIQYF. The CDR3 nucleotides are TGTGCCAGCAGCTCCGACCCGACGGGCATTCAGTACTTC.

The V call is TRBV13, the J call TRBJ2-7; D remains unclear. The CDR3 sequence is 11 residues long. Germline V gene lookup returns CDR1 PRHDT and CDR2 FYEKMQ (reference sequence). The germline V and J ends were trimmed by 2 bases and 5 bases, with 4 bases remaining between them. CDR3 sequence reads: CASSLSHEQYF. The CDR3 DNA reads as TGTGCCAGCAGCTTATCCCACGAGCAGTACTTC.

This chain joins TRBV18 and TRBJ1-2, with D possibly being TRBD1 (6 bases). V lost 8 bases and J lost 4, with 17 bases in between. The CDR3 sequence is 14 residues long. The germline CDR1 and CDR2 sequences are KGHSH and LQKENI. This chain's CDR3 is CASGISEGGYGYTF. The CDR3 DNA reads TGTGCCAGCGGAATCTCGGAAGGGGGCTATGGCTACACCTTC.

V usage is TRBV6-5 and J usage is TRBJ1-4; D is unresolved. In germline, CDR1 is MNHEY, CDR2 SVGAGI. V dropped 6 bases and J dropped 0 bases, with 11 bases sitting between them. The CDR3 spans 15 residues. Written as DNA, the CDR3 is TGTGCCAGCAGCCGTGGACCGGCAACTAATGAAAAACTGTTTTTT. Encoded protein: CASSRGPATNEKLFF.

This chain connects TRBV6-4 to TRBJ2-1, with D unresolved. This CDR3 comprises 15 residues. Looked up from germline, CDR1 is MRHNA and CDR2 is SNTAGT. V was trimmed by 0 bases and J by 1 base, leaving 7 bases between them. The DNA of the CDR3 is TGTGCCAGCAGTGACTCGGCGGATTCCTACAATGAGCAGTTCTTC. It yields the protein CASSDSADSYNEQFF.